The 27 T cell receptor beta chains below come from one sample, sequenced in a study of STAT3 mutations in large granular lymphocyte leukemia. Findings and caveats of the study: Every T-cell large granular lymphocyte leukemia patient had at least one immunodominant TCR beta clonotype.

Measured with immunoSEQ multiplex PCR; TCRdb has only the in-frame clones, and not every one. The sample contains about 24,000 clones, over 90% of which appear only once. No antigens are known for them. The sample taken for sequencing was peripheral blood mononuclear cells. The receptors come from a man aged 40-49 years with T-cell large granular lymphocyte leukemia. Some clones in this sample may be carry-over from other donors' samples.

V usage is TRBV5-1 and J usage is TRBJ1-1; TRBD1 might be the D (5 bases). The CDR3 is 13 amino acids. The germline CDR1 and CDR2 sequences are SGHRS and YFSETQ. V was trimmed by 3 bases and J by 1 base, leaving 7 bases between them. As DNA, the CDR3 is TGCGCCAGCAGCTGGGGGGGGAACACTGAAGCTTTCTTT. Amino acid sequence: CASSWGGNTEAFF.

This chain links TRBV18 with TRBJ2-3; TRBD2 aligns across 7 bases. Germline V CDR1 and CDR2: KGHSH, LQKENI. This CDR3 spans 16 amino acids. The V segment lost 0 bases and the J segment 3 bases; nucleotides outside the gene matches: 6. The CDR3: CASSPPGREWTDTQYF. Written as DNA, the CDR3 is TGTGCCAGCTCACCACCTGGGAGGGAGTGGACAGATACGCAGTATTTT.

The chain employs TRBV11-2 and TRBJ2-3; 11 bases map to TRBD1. This CDR3 has 16 amino acids. CDR1 is SGHAT, CDR2 FQNNGV, per germline. J was trimmed by 8 bases and V by 3 bases; bases with no gene match: 10. The CDR3 reads CASSFRTGGAIGTQYF. Here the CDR3 DNA reads TGTGCCAGCAGCTTTAGGACAGGGGGCGCGATAGGTACGCAGTATTTT.

The J gene is TRBJ2-2, the V gene TRBV28, with 8 bases lining up with TRBD1. V trimming: 6 bases; J trimming: 5 bases; junction bases outside the gene matches: 8. This CDR3 contains 15 residues. CDR1 is MDHEN, CDR2 SYDVKM, per germline. The CDR3 DNA is TGTGCCAGCAGACCTGACAGGGGTACTACCGGGGAGCTGTTTTTT. Protein product: CASRPDRGTTGELFF.

The chain recombines TRBV23-1 with TRBJ1-6; TRBD1 matches 7 bases. TRBV23-1 is assigned to the ORF class and has an uncertain function. CDR3 size: 16 residues. Trimming cost V 3 bases and J 6 bases; bases outside gene matches: 8. This chain's CDR3 is CASSHPRQGSNSPLHF. In DNA form, the CDR3 reads TGCGCCAGCAGTCACCCCCGACAGGGCTCTAATTCACCCCTCCACTTT.

The chain uses TRBV27 and TRBJ2-7; 10 bases match TRBD2. The CDR3 covers 15 residues. J lost 5 bases, V lost 5 bases, and 9 bases had no gene match. Looked up from germline, CDR1 is MNHEY and CDR2 is SMNVEV (reference sequence). The CDR3 bases are TGTGCCAGCAGTGCCCGGGCTAGCGGGGGTGACGAGCAGTACTTC. This codes for CASSARASGGDEQYF.

The chain is built from TRBV5-1 and TRBJ1-2; 12 bases align to TRBD1. The V gene's germline CDR1 is SGHRS and CDR2 YFSETQ. The CDR3 has 15 residues. Trimming at V came to 3 bases and at J to 4 bases, leaving 4 bases not matched to a gene. CDR3 nucleotide sequence: TGCGCCAGCAGCTCGGGACAGGGGGCTGGCTATGGCTACACCTTC. Protein: CASSSGQGAGYGYTF.

CDR3 protein: CASSLVSLRDYEQYF. For the CDR3, the DNA is TGTGCCAGCAGCTTAGTGAGCCTCAGGGACTACGAGCAGTACTTC. The V call is TRBV7-9, the J call TRBJ2-7, with a possible D match to TRBD1 (5 bases). Deletions cut 1 base from V and 3 bases from J, with 13 bases between. CDR1 and CDR2 from the germline V gene are SEHNR and FQNEAQ (reference sequence). The length of the CDR3 is 15 residues.

A single count supports this clone. The chain joins TRBV7-2 to TRBJ2-7, with D tentatively TRBD2 (7 bases). The CDR3 consists of 17 residues. Trimming left V 0 bases short and J 2 bases short, with 17 bases between. The V gene's germline CDR1 is SGHTA and CDR2 FQGNSA. The CDR3 coding sequence is TGTGCCAGCAGCTTAGCGGGAGGGGGAGTGACACCCTACGAGCAGTACTTC. Translated, it gives CASSLAGGGVTPYEQYF.

The J gene is TRBJ1-6, the V gene TRBV4-3; maybe TRBD1 (6 bases). The germline gives CDR1 LGHNA, CDR2 YSLEER. CDR3 length: 15 residues. V was clipped by 0 bases and J by 9 bases, with 12 bases between them. The CDR3 coding sequence is TGCGCCAGCAGCCAAGAGGGACAAGACGGTTCACCCCTCCACTTT. The encoded protein is CASSQEGQDGSPLHF.

The chain employs TRBV18 and TRBJ2-7; 7 bases are shared with TRBD1. Trimming at V came to 2 bases and at J to 8 bases, leaving 9 bases not matched to a gene. Germline CDR1 and CDR2: KGHSH and LQKENI. There are 14 residues in the CDR3. CDR3 nucleotide sequence: TGTGCCAGCTCACCAGAACTACTACAGGGGAAGCAGTACTTC. Protein: CASSPELLQGKQYF.

V and J are TRBV7-9 and TRBJ2-7, with a possible D match to TRBD2 (6 bases). Trimming took off 5 bases at V and 0 bases at J, with 8 bases between the two ends. Germline lookup yields CDR1 SEHNR and CDR2 FQNEAQ (reference sequence). The CDR3 sequence is 13 residues long. The CDR3: CASSGTPSYEQYF. Here the CDR3 DNA reads TGTGCCAGCAGCGGGACTCCCTCCTACGAGCAGTACTTC.

This clone is a singleton in its sample. The chain joins TRBV6-5 to TRBJ1-2; possibly TRBD1 for D (6 bases). The CDR3 runs 12 residues. Trimming removed 8 bases from V and 8 bases from J, with 15 bases in between. Germline-derived CDR1 and CDR2 are MNHEY and SVGAGI. The CDR3 DNA sequence: TGTGCCAGCGGGGGCGGCGGGGGAGGCTACACCTTC. Translating gives CASGGGGGGYTF.

This clone was counted a few times. J is TRBJ1-5 and V is TRBV7-3; D not resolved. Trimming took off 2 bases at V and 6 bases at J, with 5 bases between the two ends. Germline-derived CDR1 and CDR2 are SGHTA and FQGTGA. The CDR3 covers 12 residues. CDR3 loop: CASSLPGQPQHF. CDR3 in DNA: TGTGCCAGCAGCTTACCCGGTCAGCCCCAGCATTTT.

The chain joins TRBV4-1 to TRBJ1-3; TRBD1 might be the D (6 bases). V lost 0 bases and J 0 bases, leaving 15 bases between the germline ends. CDR3 length: 18 residues. Germline V gene sequence: CDR1 MGHRA, CDR2 YSYEKL. In DNA form, the CDR3 reads TGCGCCAGCAGCCAAGAAAGAGGGGGGGCCGCCTCTGGAAACACCATATATTTT. Its protein is CASSQERGGAASGNTIYF.

The rearrangement uses TRBV6-6 and TRBJ1-4; weak D call: TRBD1 (5 bases). The V gene lost 5 bases and the J gene lost 5 bases, with 12 bases spanning the gap. The germline gives CDR1 MNHNY, CDR2 SVGAGI (reference sequence). CDR3 length: 14 amino acids. The CDR3 loop reads CASSLTASNEKLFF. The CDR3 DNA is TGTGCCAGCAGTCTGACAGCTTCCAATGAAAAACTGTTTTTT.

V gene TRBV18 combines with J gene TRBJ2-7; D is tentatively TRBD1 or TRBD2 (7 bases each). The ends were cut back, 6 bases at V and 9 bases at J, with 27 bases in the middle. Per germline, CDR1 KGHSH and CDR2 LQKENI. There are 16 residues in the CDR3. The CDR3 sequence is CASSSLPSDREGVQYF. CDR3 in DNA: TGTGCCAGCTCTTCCTTACCCAGCGACAGGGAGGGAGTGCAGTACTTC.

This clone has only a few counts. The chain recombines TRBV13 with TRBJ1-2, with a possible D match to TRBD1 (5 bases). The CDR3 loop spans 14 amino acids. V dropped 3 bases and J dropped 4 bases, with 12 bases sitting between them. Germline V CDR1 and CDR2: PRHDT, FYEKMQ (reference sequence). CDR3 in amino acids: CASSFERGSYGYTF. CDR3 in DNA: TGTGCCAGCAGCTTCGAAAGGGGTTCCTATGGCTACACCTTC.

The table lists this clone with a count of one. The chain has TRBV5-1 and TRBJ1-4, with 7 bases identical to TRBD1. The CDR3 runs 15 residues. The trim removed 0 bases at V and 8 bases at J, leaving 7 bases unmatched. CDR1 is SGHRS and CDR2 is YFSETQ in the germline V gene. The CDR3 sequence is CASSLAGTDSEKLFF. For the CDR3, the DNA is TGCGCCAGCAGCTTGGCCGGGACAGACTCAGAAAAACTGTTTTTT.

This chain joins TRBV5-1 and TRBJ2-7; no definite D call. Germline lookup yields CDR1 SGHRS and CDR2 YFSETQ. The V end was cut by 3 bases, the J end by 0 bases, with 13 bases between. CDR3 size: 15 residues. CDR3 sequence: CASSSLALSSYEQYF. The CDR3 DNA is TGCGCCAGCAGCTCCCTCGCTCTAAGCTCCTACGAGCAGTACTTC.

The chain links TRBV5-3 to TRBJ2-3; D is ambiguous. TRBV5-3 is an ORF for which the function is uncertain. The CDR3 is 11 amino acids. Between the trimmed V and J ends, which lost 4 bases and 6 bases, there was a span of 6 bases. The CDR3 sequence: CARSLPDTQYF. The CDR3 region has the DNA TGTGCCAGAAGCCTCCCGGATACGCAGTATTTT.

The J gene is TRBJ2-7, the V gene TRBV4-2; maybe TRBD1 (5 bases). The germline V gene has CDR1 LGHNA and CDR2 YNFKEQ. Deletions cut 2 bases from V and 6 bases from J, with 14 bases between. The CDR3 contains 14 residues. DNA for the CDR3: TGTGCCAGCAGCCAATCGTTAGGGGCTGGCGAGCAGTACTTC. Translation gives CASSQSLGAGEQYF.

The chain uses TRBV7-7 and TRBJ2-2; the match to TRBD1 covers 9 bases. Germline CDR1 is SSHAT and CDR2 is FNYEAQ (reference sequence). The CDR3 spans 15 residues. With V trimmed by 5 bases and J by 1 base, 2 bases remained unmatched. CDR3 amino acids: CASSPGQGNTGELFF. The CDR3 region has the DNA TGTGCCAGCAGCCCGGGACAGGGGAACACCGGGGAGCTGTTTTTT.

The V gene is TRBV18, the J gene TRBJ1-6, with TRBD1 matching 7 bases. This CDR3 comprises 15 residues. The V gene end was trimmed by 1 base and the J gene end by 5 bases; junction bases not matched to a gene: 2. Looked up from germline, CDR1 is KGHSH and CDR2 is LQKENI. The CDR3 nucleotides read TGTGCCAGCTCACCACAGGGACAGAATAATTCACCCCTCCACTTT. Its protein product is CASSPQGQNNSPLHF.

The chain employs TRBV7-9 and TRBJ1-2; the D is unclear. V was cut by 1 base and J by 3 bases, with 12 bases left in between. CDR1 is SEHNR and CDR2 is FQNEAQ in the germline V gene (reference sequence). The CDR3 is 15 residues long. The CDR3 sequence is CASSLGVAGHYGYTF. DNA of the CDR3: TGTGCCAGCAGCTTAGGGGTAGCCGGCCACTATGGCTACACCTTC. Complete variable domain (other parts from reference TRBV7-9 and TRBJ1-2): DTGVSQNPRHKITKRGQNVTFRCDPISEHNRLYWYRQTLGQGPEFLTYFQNEAQLEKSRLLSDRFSAERPKGSFSTLEIQRTEQGDSAMYLCASSLGVAGHYGYTFGSGTRLTVV.

J is TRBJ1-4 and V is TRBV6-1; no definite D call. This CDR3 contains 12 residues. CDR1 is MNHNS, CDR2 SASEGT, per germline. V dropped 6 bases and J dropped 7 bases, with 9 bases sitting between them. This chain's CDR3 is CASRASGEKLFF. The CDR3 region has the DNA TGTGCCAGCAGAGCATCAGGTGAAAAACTGTTTTTT.

This chain joins TRBV7-2 and TRBJ2-7, with 9 bases aligning to TRBD2. Germline V gene sequence: CDR1 SGHTA, CDR2 FQGNSA. V shed 0 bases and J 0 bases; nucleotides not matched to a gene: 3. The CDR3 sequence is 16 residues long. The CDR3 DNA reads as TGTGCCAGCAGCTTAGCGGGGCGGGGGGGCTCCTACGAGCAGTACTTC. Its protein product is CASSLAGRGGSYEQYF.